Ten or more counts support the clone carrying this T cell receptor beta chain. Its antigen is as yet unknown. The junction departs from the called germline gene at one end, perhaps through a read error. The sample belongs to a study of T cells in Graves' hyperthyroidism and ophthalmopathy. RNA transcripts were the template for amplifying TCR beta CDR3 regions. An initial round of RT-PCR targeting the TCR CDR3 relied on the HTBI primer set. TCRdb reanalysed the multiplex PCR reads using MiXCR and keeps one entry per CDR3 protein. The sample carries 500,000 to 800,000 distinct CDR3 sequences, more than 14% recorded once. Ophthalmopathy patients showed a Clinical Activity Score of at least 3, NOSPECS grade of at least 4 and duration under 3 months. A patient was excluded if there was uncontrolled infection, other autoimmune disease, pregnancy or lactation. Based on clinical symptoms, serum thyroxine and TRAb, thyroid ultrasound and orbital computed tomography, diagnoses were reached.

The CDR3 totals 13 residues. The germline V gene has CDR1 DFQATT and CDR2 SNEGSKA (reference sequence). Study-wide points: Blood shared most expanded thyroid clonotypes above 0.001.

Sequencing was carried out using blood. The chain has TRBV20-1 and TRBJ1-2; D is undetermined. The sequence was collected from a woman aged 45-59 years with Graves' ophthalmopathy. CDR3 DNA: TGCAGTGCTACCAAACAGACTAACTATGACTACACCTTC. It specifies CSATKQTNYDYTF.